This T cell receptor beta chain is from a study of T cells expressing NK-cell markers. TCRdb reprocessed the 5' RACE reads and stores each CDR3 protein as one record, lacking DNA. Its table lists about 390,000 distinct CDR3 sequences. Sequences were obtained from blood T cells: a sorted CD56 or NKG2C T cell subset, CD4+ or CD8+ T cells, or bulk PBMC T cells (not recorded which). The receptor comes from a woman aged 50 to 65 in good health.

Here the CDR3 reads CASSLSGLEVSSEQYF. This chain connects TRBV7-9 to TRBJ2-7; TCRdb gives TRBD2 as the D gene, but with no DNA this cannot be confirmed. The CDR3 totals 16 residues. Germline-derived CDR1 and CDR2 are SEHNR and FQNEAQ (reference sequence).